These 23 T cell receptor beta chains were sequenced from one sample in a study of cytomegalovirus exposure and HLA in healthy donors. The PCR was carried out with 60 Vbeta primers and 13 Jbeta primers. Assay: immunoSEQ multiplex PCR; the TCRdb copy retains only in-frame clones and omits some. The data contain 150,000 to 200,000 clones, over 70% of them seen just once; the ten biggest clones take up approximately 7%. Sequenced sample: PBMCs. Receptors originate from a woman between 40 and 55 years old in good health and CMV-seropositive.

For the CDR3, the DNA is TGCGCCAGCAGCTTGGGGGGGGACAGAACATCGTCTAACTATGGCTACACCTTC. Translated: CASSLGGDRTSSNYGYTF. The rearrangement links TRBV5-1 to TRBJ1-2, with 7 bases fitting TRBD1. CDR1 and CDR2 from the germline V gene are SGHRS and YFSETQ. The CDR3 is made up of 18 amino acids. V lost 0 bases and J lost 0; bases outside the gene matches: 11.

The chain couples TRBV9 to TRBJ2-3; 8 nucleotides agree with TRBD1. V dropped 0 bases and J dropped 7; count of bases not matched to a gene: 1. The CDR3 is 13 amino acids. Germline-derived CDR1 and CDR2 are SGDLS and YYNGEE. CDR3: CASSVAGGNTQYF. The CDR3 nucleotides read TGTGCCAGCAGCGTAGCAGGGGGCAATACGCAGTATTTT.

V usage is TRBV6-4 and J usage is TRBJ1-4; D might be TRBD1 (6 bases). V was cut by 8 bases and J by 1 base, with 17 bases left in between. The CDR3 totals 16 residues. Germline CDR1 and CDR2: MRHNA and SNTAGT. The CDR3 DNA reads as TGTGCCAGCCGTGGTAGGGGGTTAGGAACTAATGAAAAACTGTTTTTT. This gives the protein CASRGRGLGTNEKLFF.

Comments on this clone: At one end, the junction sequence differs from germline, possibly due to a read error. CDR3 amino acids: CASSQEGGGGNTQYF. CDR3 bases: TGTGCCAGCAGCCAAGAGGGCGGGGGGGGAAATACGCAGTATTTT. The rearrangement uses TRBV4-1 and TRBJ2-3; TRBD2 matches 9 bases. Germline CDR1 MGHRA, CDR2 YSYEKL. The CDR3 contains 15 residues.

The genes are TRBV7-2 and TRBJ2-5, with TRBD1 identical over 7 bases. The V segment lost 2 bases and the J segment 6 bases; nucleotides outside the gene matches: 3. This CDR3 has 13 residues. Germline CDR1 and CDR2: SGHTA and FQGNSA. The CDR3 is CASSLKGAKTQYF. The DNA of the CDR3 is TGTGCCAGCAGCTTAAAGGGGGCGAAGACCCAGTACTTC.

In regard to this clone: At one of its ends the junction is not consistent with the germline gene, which may arise from a read error. J is TRBJ2-4 and V is TRBV28; 9 bases agree with TRBD1. Germline V gene lookup returns CDR1 MDHEN and CDR2 SYDVKM. This CDR3 has 13 residues. DNA of the CDR3: TGTGCCAGCAGTTTGGACAGGGGAAACAGTCAGTACTTC. Translation gives CASSLDRGNSQYF.

This sequence joins TRBV5-1 and TRBJ2-3, with TRBD2 identical over 8 bases. The germline V gene encodes CDR1 SGHRS and CDR2 YFSETQ. V dropped 5 bases and J dropped 3; count of bases not matched to a gene: 11. The CDR3 covers 16 residues. The CDR3 loop reads CASSKVGGAGTDTQYF. The CDR3 DNA is TGCGCCAGCAGTAAAGTCGGGGGGGCAGGGACAGATACGCAGTATTTT.

The chain uses TRBV4-1 and TRBJ1-2; 7 nucleotides match TRBD1. V dropped 0 bases and J dropped 8; count of bases not matched to a gene: 18. CDR1 and CDR2 (germline): MGHRA, YSYEKL. The CDR3 totals 18 residues. The CDR3 protein is CASSQEKAAGTVLPGYTF. The CDR3 bases are TGCGCCAGCAGCCAAGAGAAGGCAGCCGGGACAGTTCTGCCCGGCTACACCTTC.

This clone has just one count. The gene calls are TRBV6-5 and TRBJ1-2, with 7 bases lining up with TRBD1. J lost 4 bases, V lost 5 bases, and 4 bases had no gene match. This CDR3 contains 13 residues. Germline V lookup: CDR1 MNHEY, CDR2 SVGAGI. CDR3 sequence (DNA): TGTGCCAGCAGTACCGACAGGGTCTATGGCTACACCTTC. Translated: CASSTDRVYGYTF.

This clone has just one count. The chain combines TRBV18 with TRBJ2-7; 7 bases align to TRBD1. The CDR3 covers 15 residues. J lost 5 bases, V lost 6 bases, and 13 bases had no gene match. Germline loops: CDR1 KGHSH, CDR2 LQKENI. The CDR3 DNA reads TGTGCCAGCTCCGACAGGGCCCGAGTGTACGACGAGCAGTACTTC. Encoded protein: CASSDRARVYDEQYF.

V is TRBV12-5 and J is TRBJ1-1; the D gene is possibly TRBD1 (6 bases). The germline V gene has CDR1 LGHNT and CDR2 FRNRAP. Trimming left V 5 bases short and J 1 base short, with 23 bases between. The length of the CDR3 is 18 residues. The CDR3 loop reads CASGINLAGASGNTEAFF. CDR3 bases: TGTGCTAGTGGTATAAATCTTGCAGGGGCCTCCGGGAACACTGAAGCTTTCTTT.

This clone was seen just once. The chain is built from TRBV9 and TRBJ2-5, with 7 positions matching TRBD1. Unmatched junction bases numbered 10, after V lost 3 bases and J lost 5 bases. In germline, CDR1 is SGDLS, CDR2 YYNGEE. The CDR3 has 15 amino acids. The CDR3 region is CASSAKQGRGETQYF. The DNA for the CDR3 is TGTGCCAGCAGCGCCAAACAGGGGCGAGGGGAGACCCAGTACTTC. Drawing the rest from reference TRBV9 and TRBJ2-5, the complete variable domain is DSGVTQTPKHLITATGQRVTLRCSPRSGDLSVYWYQQSLDQGLQFLIQYYNGEERAKGNILERFSAQQFPDLHSELNLSSLELGDSALYFCASSAKQGRGETQYFGPGTRLLVL.

The chain combines TRBV28 with TRBJ1-2; 10 nucleotides line up with TRBD1. The CDR3 extends over 14 amino acids. CDR1 is MDHEN and CDR2 is SYDVKM in the germline V gene. Trimming removed 3 bases from V and 7 bases from J; junction bases left unmatched: 5. The CDR3 here is CASSFSDRGLGYTF. CDR3 bases: TGTGCCAGCAGTTTTAGCGACAGGGGGCTTGGCTACACCTTC.

The chain combines TRBV28 with TRBJ1-6; TRBD1 matches 10 bases. J lost 5 bases, V lost 4 bases, and 14 bases had no gene match. Germline V gives CDR1 MDHEN, CDR2 SYDVKM. The CDR3 loop spans 19 amino acids. CDR3 in DNA: TGTGCCAGCAGTTCCAACCGGGACAGGGGAGATTGGGATAATTCACCCCTCCACTTT. Encoded protein: CASSSNRDRGDWDNSPLHF.

The J gene is TRBJ1-1, the V gene TRBV18; TRBD1 is a possible D gene (5 bases). The V end lost 6 bases, the J end lost 8 bases, and 10 bases lay between the germline ends. Germline values: CDR1 KGHSH, CDR2 LQKENI. The CDR3 consists of 11 residues. This chain's CDR3 is CASSPNREAFF. The CDR3 nucleotides read TGTGCCAGCTCGCCGAACAGGGAAGCTTTCTTT.

The V and J genes are TRBV25-1 and TRBJ1-6; D possibly corresponds to TRBD1 (6 bases). The CDR3 is made up of 16 amino acids. The germline V gene encodes CDR1 MGHDK and CDR2 SYGVNS. V was trimmed by 8 bases and J by 6 bases, leaving 20 bases between them. Here the CDR3 reads CASRMGAGESNSPLHF. The DNA for the CDR3 is TGTGCCAGCCGAATGGGGGCAGGGGAGAGTAATTCACCCCTCCACTTT.

This clone was detected a few times. J is TRBJ2-5 and V is TRBV28, with D possibly matching TRBD2 (6 bases). Trimming removed 6 bases at V and 5 bases at J, with 16 bases between. The CDR3 has 14 amino acids. CDR1 and CDR2 from the germline V gene are MDHEN and SYDVKM. The CDR3 spells CASSPSVGRETQYF. The CDR3, as DNA: TGTGCCAGCAGCCCCTCCGTGGGGAGGGAGACCCAGTACTTC.

The V and J genes are TRBV5-1 and TRBJ1-1; no definite D call. Trimming cost V 0 bases and J 5 bases, with 11 bases left between them. Germline V gene sequence: CDR1 SGHRS, CDR2 YFSETQ. The CDR3 has 14 residues. This chain's CDR3 is CASSLVGDWTEAFF. DNA for the CDR3: TGCGCCAGCAGCTTGGTCGGGGATTGGACTGAAGCTTTCTTT.

The chain carries TRBV27 and TRBJ2-5; tentatively, D is TRBD2 (5 bases). The V gene's germline CDR1 is MNHEY and CDR2 SMNVEV (reference sequence). This CDR3 spans 15 amino acids. V lost 6 bases and J lost 5, with 19 bases in between. CDR3 sequence (DNA): TGTGCCAGCAGCTCCCTCGGCCTAGCCCCCGAGACCCAGTACTTC. It codes for CASSSLGLAPETQYF.

The chain has TRBV18 and TRBJ1-5; TRBD1 might be the D (6 bases). The germline CDR1 and CDR2 sequences are KGHSH and LQKENI. CDR3 size: 14 residues. Trimming removed 3 bases at V and 3 bases at J, with 9 bases between. The CDR3 DNA is TGTGCCAGCTCACCGGGGACAAACAATCAGCCCCAGCATTTT. Protein sequence: CASSPGTNNQPQHF.

V and J are TRBV7-3 and TRBJ1-1; weak D call: TRBD1 (6 bases). Germline assignment: CDR1 SGHTA and CDR2 FQGTGA. There are 12 residues in the CDR3. V shed 5 bases and J shed 4 bases, with 8 bases lying between them. CDR3 protein: CASSQGCTEAFF. The CDR3 DNA sequence: TGTGCCAGCAGCCAGGGGTGCACTGAAGCTTTCTTT.

The chain links TRBV6-5 to TRBJ2-7; the match to TRBD1 covers 8 bases. Per the germline V gene, CDR1 is MNHEY and CDR2 is SVGAGI. With 2 bases clipped from V and 0 bases from J, the junction kept 6 bases outside the gene matches. The CDR3 runs to 16 residues. The CDR3 is CASSYVGTGSSYEQYF. The CDR3, as DNA: TGTGCCAGCAGTTACGTTGGGACAGGAAGCTCCTACGAGCAGTACTTC.

This rearrangement joins TRBV30 to TRBJ2-7; D gene ambiguous. The V and J ends lost 6 bases and 2 bases respectively, with 14 bases between them. CDR1 is GTSNPN and CDR2 is SVGIG in the germline V gene (reference sequence). The CDR3 contains 13 residues. The CDR3 nucleotides are TGTGCCTGTATCCGAGACACCACCTACGAGCAGTACTTC. The encoded protein is CACIRDTTYEQYF.